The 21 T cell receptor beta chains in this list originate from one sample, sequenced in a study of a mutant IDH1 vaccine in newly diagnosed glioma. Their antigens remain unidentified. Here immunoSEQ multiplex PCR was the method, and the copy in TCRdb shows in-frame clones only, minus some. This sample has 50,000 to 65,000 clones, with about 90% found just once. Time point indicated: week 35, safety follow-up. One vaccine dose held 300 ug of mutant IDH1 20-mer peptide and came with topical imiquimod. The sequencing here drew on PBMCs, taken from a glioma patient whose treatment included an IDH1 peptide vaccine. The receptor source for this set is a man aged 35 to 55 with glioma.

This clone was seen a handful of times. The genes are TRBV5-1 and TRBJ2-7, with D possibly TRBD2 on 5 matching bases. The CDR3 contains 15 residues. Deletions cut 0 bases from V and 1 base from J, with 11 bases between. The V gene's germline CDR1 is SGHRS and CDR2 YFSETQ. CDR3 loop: CASSLGRTGSYEQYF. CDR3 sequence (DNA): TGCGCCAGCAGCTTGGGACGGACTGGGTCCTACGAGCAGTACTTC.

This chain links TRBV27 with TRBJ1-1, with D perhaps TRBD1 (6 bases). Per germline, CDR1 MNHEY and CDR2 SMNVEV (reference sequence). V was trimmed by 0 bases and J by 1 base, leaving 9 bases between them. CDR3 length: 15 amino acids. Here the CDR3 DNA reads TGTGCCAGCAGTTTATCGGGACACGGGAACACTGAAGCTTTCTTT. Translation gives CASSLSGHGNTEAFF.

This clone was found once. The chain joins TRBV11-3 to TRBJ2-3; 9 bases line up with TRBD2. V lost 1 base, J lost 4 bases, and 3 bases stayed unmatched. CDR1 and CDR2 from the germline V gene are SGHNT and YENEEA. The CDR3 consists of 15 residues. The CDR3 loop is CASSLGLAGSDTQYF. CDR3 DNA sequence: TGTGCCAGCAGCTTAGGCCTAGCGGGATCAGATACGCAGTATTTT.

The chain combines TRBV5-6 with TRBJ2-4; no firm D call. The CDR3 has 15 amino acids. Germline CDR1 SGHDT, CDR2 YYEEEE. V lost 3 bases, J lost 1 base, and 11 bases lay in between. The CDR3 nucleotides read TGTGCCAGCAGCTACCGGGCCCGGGCCAAAAACATTCAGTACTTC. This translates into CASSYRARAKNIQYF.

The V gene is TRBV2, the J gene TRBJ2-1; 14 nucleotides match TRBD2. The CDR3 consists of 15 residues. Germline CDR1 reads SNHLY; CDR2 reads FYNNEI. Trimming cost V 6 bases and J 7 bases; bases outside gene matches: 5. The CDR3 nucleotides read TGTGCCAGCAGCTATGGGACTAGCGGGAGAAATGAGCAGTTCTTC. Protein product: CASSYGTSGRNEQFF.

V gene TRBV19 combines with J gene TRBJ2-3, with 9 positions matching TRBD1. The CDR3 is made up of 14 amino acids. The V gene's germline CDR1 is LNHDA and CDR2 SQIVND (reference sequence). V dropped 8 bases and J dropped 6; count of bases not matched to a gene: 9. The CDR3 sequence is CASGLGTGYDTQYF. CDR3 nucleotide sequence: TGTGCCAGTGGCCTCGGGACAGGGTACGATACGCAGTATTTT.

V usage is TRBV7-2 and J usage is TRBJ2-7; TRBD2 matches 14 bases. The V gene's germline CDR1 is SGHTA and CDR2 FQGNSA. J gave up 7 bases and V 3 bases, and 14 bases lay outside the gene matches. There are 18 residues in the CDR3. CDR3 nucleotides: TGTGCCAGCAGCTTGTCCCCGATTGGGACTAGCGGGAGACGGGAGCAGTACTTC. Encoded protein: CASSLSPIGTSGRREQYF.

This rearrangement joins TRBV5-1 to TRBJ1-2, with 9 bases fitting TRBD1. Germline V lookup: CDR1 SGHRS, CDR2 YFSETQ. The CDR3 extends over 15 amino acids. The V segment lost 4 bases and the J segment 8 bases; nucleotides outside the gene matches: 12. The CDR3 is CASSQPAADRGGYTF. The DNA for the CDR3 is TGCGCCAGCAGCCAACCCGCTGCGGACAGGGGAGGCTACACCTTC.

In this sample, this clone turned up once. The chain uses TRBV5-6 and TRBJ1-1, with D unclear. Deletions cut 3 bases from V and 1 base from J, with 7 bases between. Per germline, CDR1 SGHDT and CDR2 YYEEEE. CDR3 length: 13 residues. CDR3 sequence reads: CASSSPRNTEAFF. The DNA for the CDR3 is TGTGCCAGCAGCTCCCCGAGGAACACTGAAGCTTTCTTT.

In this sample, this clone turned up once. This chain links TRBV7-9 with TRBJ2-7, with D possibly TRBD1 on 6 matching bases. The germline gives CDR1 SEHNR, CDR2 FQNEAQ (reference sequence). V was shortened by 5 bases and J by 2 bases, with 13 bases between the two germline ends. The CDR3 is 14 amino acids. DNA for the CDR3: TGTGCCAGCAGCCACAGGGACAAGACCTACGAGCAGTACTTC. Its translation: CASSHRDKTYEQYF.

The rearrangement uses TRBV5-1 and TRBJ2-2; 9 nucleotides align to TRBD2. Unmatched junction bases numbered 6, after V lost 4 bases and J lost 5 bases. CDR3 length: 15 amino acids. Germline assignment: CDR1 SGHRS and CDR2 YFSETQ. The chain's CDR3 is CASSAGTSRTGELFF. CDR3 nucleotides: TGCGCCAGCAGCGCCGGGACTAGCAGGACCGGGGAGCTGTTTTTT.

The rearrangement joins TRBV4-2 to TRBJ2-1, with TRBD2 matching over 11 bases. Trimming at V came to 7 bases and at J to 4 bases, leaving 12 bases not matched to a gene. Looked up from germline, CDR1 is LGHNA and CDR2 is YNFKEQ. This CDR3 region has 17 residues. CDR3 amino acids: CASTIQIAGGPYNEQFF. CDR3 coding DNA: TGTGCCAGCACCATCCAAATAGCGGGAGGGCCGTACAATGAGCAGTTCTTC.

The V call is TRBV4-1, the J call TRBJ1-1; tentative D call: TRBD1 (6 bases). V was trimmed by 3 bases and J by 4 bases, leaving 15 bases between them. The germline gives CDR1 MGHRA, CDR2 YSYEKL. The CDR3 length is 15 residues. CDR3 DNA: TGCGCCAGCAGCCATAGTGACAGGTCGGCCACTGAAGCTTTCTTT. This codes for CASSHSDRSATEAFF.

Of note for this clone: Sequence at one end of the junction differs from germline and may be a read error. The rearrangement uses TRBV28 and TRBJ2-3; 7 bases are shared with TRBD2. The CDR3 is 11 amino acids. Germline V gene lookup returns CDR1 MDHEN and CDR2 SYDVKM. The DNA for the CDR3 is TGTGCCAGCAGTGCTTACTCGCGGGGGTTTTTT. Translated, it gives CASSAYSRGFF.

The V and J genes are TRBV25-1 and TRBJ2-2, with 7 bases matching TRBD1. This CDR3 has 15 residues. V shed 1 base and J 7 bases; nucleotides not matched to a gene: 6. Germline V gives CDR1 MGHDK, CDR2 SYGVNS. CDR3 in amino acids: CASSELDRAYGELFF. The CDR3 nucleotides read TGTGCCAGCAGTGAATTAGACAGGGCATACGGGGAGCTGTTTTTT.

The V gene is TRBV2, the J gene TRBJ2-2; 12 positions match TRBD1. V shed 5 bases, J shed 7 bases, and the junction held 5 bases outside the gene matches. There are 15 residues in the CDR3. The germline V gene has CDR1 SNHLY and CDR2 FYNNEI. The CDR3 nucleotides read TGTGCCAGCAGTCGGGACAGGGGGCTAAACGGGGAGCTGTTTTTT. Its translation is CASSRDRGLNGELFF.

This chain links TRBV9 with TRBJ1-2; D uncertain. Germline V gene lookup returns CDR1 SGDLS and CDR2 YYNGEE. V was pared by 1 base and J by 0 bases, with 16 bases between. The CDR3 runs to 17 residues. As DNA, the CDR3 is TGTGCCAGCAGCGTACGGGTAGTTGCCTCCTCTAACTATGGCTACACCTTC. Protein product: CASSVRVVASSNYGYTF.

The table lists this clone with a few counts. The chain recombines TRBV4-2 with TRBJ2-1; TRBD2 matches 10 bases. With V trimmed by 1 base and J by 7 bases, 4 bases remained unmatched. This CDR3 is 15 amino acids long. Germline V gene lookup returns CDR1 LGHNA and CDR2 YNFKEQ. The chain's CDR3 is CASSQGSGRGNEQFF. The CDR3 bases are TGTGCCAGCAGCCAAGGCAGCGGGAGGGGAAATGAGCAGTTCTTC.

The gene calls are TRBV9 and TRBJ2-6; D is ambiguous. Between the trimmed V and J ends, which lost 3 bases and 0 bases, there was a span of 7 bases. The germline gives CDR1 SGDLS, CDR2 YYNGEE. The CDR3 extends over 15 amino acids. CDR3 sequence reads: CASSAHPSGANVLTF. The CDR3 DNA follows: TGTGCCAGCAGCGCCCACCCCTCTGGGGCCAACGTCCTGACTTTC.

For the CDR3, the DNA is TGTGCCAGCAGCTGGGTTACGGGACTATACCACGAGCAGTACTTC. This translates into CASSWVTGLYHEQYF. This chain joins TRBV5-6 and TRBJ2-7; 7 positions match TRBD2. The trim removed 3 bases at V and 5 bases at J, leaving 11 bases unmatched. The CDR3 has 15 amino acids. Germline-derived CDR1 and CDR2 are SGHDT and YYEEEE.

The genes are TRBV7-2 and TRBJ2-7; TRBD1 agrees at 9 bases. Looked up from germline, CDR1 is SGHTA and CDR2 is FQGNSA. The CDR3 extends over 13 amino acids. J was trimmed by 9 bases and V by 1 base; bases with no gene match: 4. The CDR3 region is CASSLVGTGWQYF. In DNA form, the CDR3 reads TGTGCCAGCAGCTTAGTGGGGACAGGGTGGCAGTACTTC.